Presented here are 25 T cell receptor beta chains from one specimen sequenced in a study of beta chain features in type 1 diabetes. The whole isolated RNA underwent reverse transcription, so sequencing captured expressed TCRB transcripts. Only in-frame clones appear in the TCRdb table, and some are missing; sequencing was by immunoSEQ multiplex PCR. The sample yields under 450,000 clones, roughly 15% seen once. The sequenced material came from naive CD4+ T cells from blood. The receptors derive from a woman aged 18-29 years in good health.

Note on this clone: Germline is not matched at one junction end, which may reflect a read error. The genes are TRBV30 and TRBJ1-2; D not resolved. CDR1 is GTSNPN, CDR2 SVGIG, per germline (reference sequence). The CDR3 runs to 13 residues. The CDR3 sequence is CAWRVWQYYGYTF. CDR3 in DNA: TGTGCCTGGCGTGTATGGCAGTACTATGGCTACACCTTC.

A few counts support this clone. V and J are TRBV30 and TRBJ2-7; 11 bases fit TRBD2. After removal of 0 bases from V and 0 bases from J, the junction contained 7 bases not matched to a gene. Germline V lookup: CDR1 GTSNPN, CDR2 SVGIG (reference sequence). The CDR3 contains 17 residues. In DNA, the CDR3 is TGTGCCTGGAGTGTACGTCTAGCGGGAGGTCTCTCCTACGAGCAGTACTTC. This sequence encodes CAWSVRLAGGLSYEQYF.

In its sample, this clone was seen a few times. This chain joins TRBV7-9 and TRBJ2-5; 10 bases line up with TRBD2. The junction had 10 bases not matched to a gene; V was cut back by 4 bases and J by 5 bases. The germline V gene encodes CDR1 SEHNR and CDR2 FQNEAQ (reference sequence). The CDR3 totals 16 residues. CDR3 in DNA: TGTGCCAGCAGCTATCTAGCGGGAGTTTCTGGGGAGACCCAGTACTTC. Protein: CASSYLAGVSGETQYF. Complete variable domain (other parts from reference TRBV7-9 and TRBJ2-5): DTGVSQNPRHKITKRGQNVTFRCDPISEHNRLYWYRQTLGQGPEFLTYFQNEAQLEKSRLLSDRFSAERPKGSFSTLEIQRTEQGDSAMYLCASSYLAGVSGETQYFGPGTRLLVL.

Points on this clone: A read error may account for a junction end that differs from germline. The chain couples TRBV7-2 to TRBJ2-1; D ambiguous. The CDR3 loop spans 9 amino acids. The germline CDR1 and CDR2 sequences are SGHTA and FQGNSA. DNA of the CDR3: TGTGCCAGCAGCTTAGCGAGGATCTTC. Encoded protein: CASSLARIF. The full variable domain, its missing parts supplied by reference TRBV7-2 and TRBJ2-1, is GAGVSQSPSNKVTEKGKDVELRCDPISGHTALYWYRQSLGQGLEFLIYFQGNSAPDKSGLPSDRFSAERTGGSVSTLTIQRTQQEDSAVYLCASSLARIFGPGTRLTVL.

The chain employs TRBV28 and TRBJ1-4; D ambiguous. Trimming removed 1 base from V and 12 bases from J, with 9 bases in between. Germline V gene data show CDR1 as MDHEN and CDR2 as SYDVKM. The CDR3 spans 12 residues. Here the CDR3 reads CASSLYRSELFF. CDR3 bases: TGTGCCAGCAGTTTATACCGGTCGGAACTGTTTTTT.

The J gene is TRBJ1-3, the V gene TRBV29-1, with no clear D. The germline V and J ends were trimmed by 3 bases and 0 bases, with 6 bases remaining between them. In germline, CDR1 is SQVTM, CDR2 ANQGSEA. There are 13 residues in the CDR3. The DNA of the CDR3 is TGCAGCGTTGAGTGGAGCTCTGGAAACACCATATATTTT. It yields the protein CSVEWSSGNTIYF.

The CDR3, as DNA: TGTGCCAGCTCACCGGACAGGGCACAAGAGACCCAGTACTTC. Encoded protein: CASSPDRAQETQYF. The V and J genes are TRBV18 and TRBJ2-5; 8 bases match TRBD1. The length of the CDR3 is 14 residues. The V and J ends lost 3 bases and 2 bases, in that order; junction bases with no gene match: 2. The germline V gene has CDR1 KGHSH and CDR2 LQKENI.

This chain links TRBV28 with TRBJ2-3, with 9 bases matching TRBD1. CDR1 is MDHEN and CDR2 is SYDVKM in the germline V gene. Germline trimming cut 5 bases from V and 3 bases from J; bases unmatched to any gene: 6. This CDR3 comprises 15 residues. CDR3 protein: CASSRPGTGTDTQYF. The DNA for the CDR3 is TGTGCCAGCAGTCGGCCCGGGACAGGGACAGATACGCAGTATTTT.

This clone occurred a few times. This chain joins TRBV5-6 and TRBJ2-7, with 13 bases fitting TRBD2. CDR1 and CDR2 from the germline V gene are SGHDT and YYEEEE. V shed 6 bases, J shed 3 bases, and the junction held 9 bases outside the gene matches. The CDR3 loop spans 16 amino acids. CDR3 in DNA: TGTGCCAGCACCATTCAGACTAGCGGGAGGCACTACGAGCAGTACTTC. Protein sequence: CASTIQTSGRHYEQYF.

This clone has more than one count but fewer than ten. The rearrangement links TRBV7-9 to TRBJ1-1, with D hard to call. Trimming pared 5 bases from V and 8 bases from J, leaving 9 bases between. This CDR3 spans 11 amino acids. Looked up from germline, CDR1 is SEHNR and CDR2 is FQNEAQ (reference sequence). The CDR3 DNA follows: TGTGCCAGCAGCCGCCCACAAGAAGCTTTCTTT. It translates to CASSRPQEAFF. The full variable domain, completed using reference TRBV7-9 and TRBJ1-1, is DTGVSQNPRHKITKRGQNVTFRCDPISEHNRLYWYRQTLGQGPEFLTYFQNEAQLEKSRLLSDRFSAERPKGSFSTLEIQRTEQGDSAMYLCASSRPQEAFFGQGTRLTVV.

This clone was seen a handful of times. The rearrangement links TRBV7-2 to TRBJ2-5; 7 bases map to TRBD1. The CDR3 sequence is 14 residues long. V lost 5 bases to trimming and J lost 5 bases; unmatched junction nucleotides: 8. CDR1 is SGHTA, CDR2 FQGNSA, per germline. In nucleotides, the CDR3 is TGTGCCAGCAGCCAAAAGACAGGGTTGGAGACCCAGTACTTC. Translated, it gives CASSQKTGLETQYF.

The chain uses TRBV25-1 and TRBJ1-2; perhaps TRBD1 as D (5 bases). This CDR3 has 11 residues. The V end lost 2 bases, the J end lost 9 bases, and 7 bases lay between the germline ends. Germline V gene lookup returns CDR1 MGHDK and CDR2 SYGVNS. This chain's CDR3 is CASSENRRYTF. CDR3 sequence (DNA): TGTGCCAGCAGTGAAAACAGGCGCTACACCTTC.

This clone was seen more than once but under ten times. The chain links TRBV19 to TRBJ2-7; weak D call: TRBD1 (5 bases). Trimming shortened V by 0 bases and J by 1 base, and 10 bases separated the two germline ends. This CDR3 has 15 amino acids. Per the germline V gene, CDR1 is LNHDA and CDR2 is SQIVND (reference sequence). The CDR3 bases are TGTGCCAGTAGTATAGACAACAGGAGATCCTACGAGCAGTACTTC. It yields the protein CASSIDNRRSYEQYF.

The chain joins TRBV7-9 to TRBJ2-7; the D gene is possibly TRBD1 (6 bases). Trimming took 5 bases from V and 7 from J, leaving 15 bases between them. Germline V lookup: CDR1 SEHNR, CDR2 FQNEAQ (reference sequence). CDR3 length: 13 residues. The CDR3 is CASSLTGVGEQYF. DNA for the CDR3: TGTGCCAGCAGCCTGACAGGTGTGGGGGAGCAGTACTTC.

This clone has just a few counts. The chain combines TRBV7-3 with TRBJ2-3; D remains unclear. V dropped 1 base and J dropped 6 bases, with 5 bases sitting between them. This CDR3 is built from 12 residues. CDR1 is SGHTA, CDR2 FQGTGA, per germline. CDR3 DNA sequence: TGTGCCAGCAGCTTAAGTCGGGATACGCAGTATTTT. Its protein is CASSLSRDTQYF.

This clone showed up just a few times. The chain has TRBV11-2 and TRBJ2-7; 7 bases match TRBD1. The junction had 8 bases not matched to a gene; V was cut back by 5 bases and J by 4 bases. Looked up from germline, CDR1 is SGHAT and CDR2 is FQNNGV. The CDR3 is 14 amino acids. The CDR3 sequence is CASSQGTVKYEQYF. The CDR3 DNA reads TGTGCCAGCAGCCAAGGGACAGTAAAATACGAGCAGTACTTC.

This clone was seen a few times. The CDR3 reads CASSPRATGLYEQYF. DNA of the CDR3: TGTGCCAGCTCACCACGGGCGACAGGGCTCTACGAGCAGTACTTC. The V call is TRBV18, the J call TRBJ2-7; TRBD1 agrees at 7 bases. CDR3 length equals 15 residues. Germline values: CDR1 KGHSH, CDR2 LQKENI. After removal of 1 base from V and 3 bases from J, the junction contained 6 bases not matched to a gene.

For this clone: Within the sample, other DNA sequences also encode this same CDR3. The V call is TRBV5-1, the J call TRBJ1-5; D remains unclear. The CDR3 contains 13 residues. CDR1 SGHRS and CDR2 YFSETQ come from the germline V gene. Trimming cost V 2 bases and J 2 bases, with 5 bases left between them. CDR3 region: CASSFEGNQPQHF. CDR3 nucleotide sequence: TGCGCCAGCAGCTTTGAGGGCAATCAGCCCCAGCATTTT.

For the CDR3, the DNA is TGTAGGTCCCACTCAGGGGACTATGGCTACACCTTC. It codes for CRSHSGDYGYTF. This sequence joins TRBV28 and TRBJ1-2; maybe TRBD1 (6 bases). Germline values: CDR1 MDHEN, CDR2 SYDVKM. This CDR3 is built from 12 residues.

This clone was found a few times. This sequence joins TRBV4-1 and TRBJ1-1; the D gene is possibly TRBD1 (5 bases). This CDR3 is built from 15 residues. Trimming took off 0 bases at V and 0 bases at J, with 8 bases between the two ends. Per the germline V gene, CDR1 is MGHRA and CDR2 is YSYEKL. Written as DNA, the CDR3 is TGCGCCAGCAGCCAAGAGGGGGGATTGAACACTGAAGCTTTCTTT. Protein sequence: CASSQEGGLNTEAFF.

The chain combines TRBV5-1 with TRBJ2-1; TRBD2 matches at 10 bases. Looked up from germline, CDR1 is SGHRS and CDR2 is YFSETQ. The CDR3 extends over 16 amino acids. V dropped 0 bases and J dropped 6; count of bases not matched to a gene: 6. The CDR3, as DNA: TGCGCCAGCAGCTTGGGCCCGGGACTAGCGTTCAATGAGCAGTTCTTC. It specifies CASSLGPGLAFNEQFF.

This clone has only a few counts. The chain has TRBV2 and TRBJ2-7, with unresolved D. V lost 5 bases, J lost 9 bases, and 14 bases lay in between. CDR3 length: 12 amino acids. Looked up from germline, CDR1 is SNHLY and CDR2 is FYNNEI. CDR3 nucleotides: TGTGCCAGCAGTCAGACATTCACTGTGCAGTACTTC. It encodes CASSQTFTVQYF.

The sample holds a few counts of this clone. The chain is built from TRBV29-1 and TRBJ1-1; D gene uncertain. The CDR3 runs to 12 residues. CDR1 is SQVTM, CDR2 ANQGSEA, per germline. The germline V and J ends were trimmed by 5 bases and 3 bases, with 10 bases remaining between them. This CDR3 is CSVSYEYTEAFF. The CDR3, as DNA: TGCAGCGTTTCCTACGAGTACACTGAAGCTTTCTTT. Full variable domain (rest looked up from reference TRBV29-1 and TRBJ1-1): SAVISQKPSRDICQRGTSLTIQCQVDSQVTMMFWYRQQPGQSLTLIATANQGSEATYESGFVIDKFPISRPNLTFSTLTVSNMSPEDSSIYLCSVSYEYTEAFFGQGTRLTVV.

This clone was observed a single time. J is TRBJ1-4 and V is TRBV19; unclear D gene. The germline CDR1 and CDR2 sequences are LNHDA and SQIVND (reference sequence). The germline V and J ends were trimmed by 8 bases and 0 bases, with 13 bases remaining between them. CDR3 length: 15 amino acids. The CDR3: CASGLGAATNEKLFF. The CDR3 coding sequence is TGTGCCAGTGGCCTTGGAGCTGCAACTAATGAAAAACTGTTTTTT.

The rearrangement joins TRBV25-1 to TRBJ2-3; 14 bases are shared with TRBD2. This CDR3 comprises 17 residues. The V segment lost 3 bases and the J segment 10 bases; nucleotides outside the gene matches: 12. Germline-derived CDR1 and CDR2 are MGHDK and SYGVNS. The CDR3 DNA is TGTGCCAGCAGTGAGGCCGGGACTAGCGGGAGATTGACGGCGCAGTATTTT. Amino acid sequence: CASSEAGTSGRLTAQYF.